The 23 T cell receptor beta chains below come from one sample, sequenced in a study of beta chain features in type 1 diabetes. The sequenced template was cDNA made from the entire isolated RNA. Here immunoSEQ multiplex PCR was the method, and the copy in TCRdb shows in-frame clones only, minus some. This repertoire shows 400,000 to 450,000 clones, approximately 13% found once; its top ten account for 0.035% to 0.04%. Sequencing was performed on naive CD4+ T cells from blood. The receptor source for this set is a man in his thirties or forties in good health.

This clone was counted between two and nine times. The chain carries TRBV5-4 and TRBJ1-1; D remains unclear. V was clipped by 2 bases and J by 1 base, with 6 bases between them. Germline assignment: CDR1 SGHNT and CDR2 YYREEE (reference sequence). The CDR3 sequence is 13 residues long. CDR3 in DNA: TGTGCCAGCAGCTTCGACAAGAACACTGAAGCTTTCTTT. It encodes CASSFDKNTEAFF.

The rearrangement joins TRBV18 to TRBJ1-5, with no clear D. CDR1 and CDR2 (germline): KGHSH, LQKENI. V lost 6 bases and J 0 bases, leaving 12 bases between the germline ends. The CDR3 is 15 amino acids. The DNA of the CDR3 is TGTGCCAGCTCCCCCTCAACGGGTAGCAATCAGCCCCAGCATTTT. Its translation: CASSPSTGSNQPQHF.

Many counts were recorded for this clone. The rearrangement uses TRBV28 and TRBJ2-1; 10 positions match TRBD1. Trimming removed 6 bases from V and 4 bases from J; junction bases left unmatched: 3. The CDR3 sequence is 14 residues long. Germline CDR1 is MDHEN and CDR2 is SYDVKM. CDR3 DNA: TGTGCCAGCAGGGGACAGGGGAGATACAATGAGCAGTTCTTC. Translation: CASRGQGRYNEQFF.

This clone has just a few counts. The chain is built from TRBV7-2 and TRBJ2-7; 8 nucleotides align to TRBD2. Per the germline V gene, CDR1 is SGHTA and CDR2 is FQGNSA. The CDR3 spans 14 residues. V dropped 5 bases and J dropped 3; count of bases not matched to a gene: 6. The CDR3: CASSPGLVFYEQYV. As DNA, the CDR3 is TGTGCCAGCAGCCCGGGACTAGTGTTCTACGAGCAGTACGTC.

The chain links TRBV7-9 to TRBJ2-1, with 8 bases identical to TRBD1. J was trimmed by 0 bases and V by 3 bases; bases with no gene match: 7. CDR3 length: 17 residues. CDR1 is SEHNR, CDR2 FQNEAQ, per germline (reference sequence). The CDR3: CASSLTGVRSSYNEQFF. DNA of the CDR3: TGTGCCAGCAGCTTGACAGGGGTCAGGAGCTCCTACAATGAGCAGTTCTTC.

V gene TRBV9 combines with J gene TRBJ1-1; the D gene is possibly TRBD1 (5 bases). Between the trimmed V and J ends, which lost 3 bases and 3 bases, there was a span of 15 bases. Germline V gene lookup returns CDR1 SGDLS and CDR2 YYNGEE. CDR3 length: 15 amino acids. The DNA of the CDR3 is TGTGCCAGCAGCGGACACCGGGGGAGGGACACTGAAGCTTTCTTT. It is translated as CASSGHRGRDTEAFF.

CDR3 residues: CSADLGTQYF. The CDR3 DNA is TGCAGTGCTGATTTAGGGACCCAGTACTTC. The chain is built from TRBV20-1 and TRBJ2-5; D is uncertain. V lost 5 bases to trimming and J lost 7 bases, with 8 bases between them. The CDR3 contains 10 residues. In germline, CDR1 is DFQATT, CDR2 SNEGSKA (reference sequence).

V is TRBV9 and J is TRBJ2-1; 11 bases are a match to TRBD2. Germline-derived CDR1 and CDR2 are SGDLS and YYNGEE. The CDR3 is 15 residues long. V trimming: 3 bases; J trimming: 4 bases; junction bases outside the gene matches: 3. This CDR3 reads CASSAGTSGYNEQFF. CDR3 nucleotides: TGTGCCAGCAGCGCTGGGACTAGCGGATACAATGAGCAGTTCTTC.

This chain uses TRBV2 with TRBJ1-2; D is uncertain. The germline V gene encodes CDR1 SNHLY and CDR2 FYNNEI. V was cut by 2 bases and J by 5 bases, with 6 bases left in between. The CDR3 covers 12 residues. The CDR3 protein is CASSENIYGYTF. CDR3 sequence (DNA): TGTGCCAGCAGTGAAAACATATATGGCTACACCTTC.

This clone was seen only a few times. The chain carries TRBV7-6 and TRBJ2-7; a possible D gene is TRBD2 (6 bases). CDR1 SGHVS and CDR2 FNYEAQ come from the germline V gene. CDR3 length: 14 residues. The V and J ends lost 7 bases and 0 bases respectively, with 13 bases between them. The CDR3 DNA reads TGTGCCAGCACGCCCCTGACTAGCTCCTACGAGCAGTACTTC. Protein product: CASTPLTSSYEQYF. The variable domain in full, with the rest retrieved from reference TRBV7-6 and TRBJ2-7, is GAGVSQSPRYKVTKRGQDVALRCDPISGHVSLYWYRQALGQGPEFLTYFNYEAQQDKSGLPNDRFSAERPEGSISTLTIQRTEQRDSAMYRCASTPLTSSYEQYFGPGTRLTVT.

CDR3 amino acids: CSVSTGVNQPQHF. The DNA for the CDR3 is TGCAGCGTCTCGACAGGGGTCAATCAGCCCCAGCATTTT. J is TRBJ1-5 and V is TRBV29-1; TRBD1 matches at 8 bases. The CDR3 consists of 13 residues. CDR1 and CDR2 from the germline V gene are SQVTM and ANQGSEA. With 6 bases clipped from V and 3 bases from J, the junction kept 4 bases outside the gene matches.

This clone was recorded a few times. The CDR3 DNA is TGCAGCGTTGGGAAACTAGCGGGGGGCCTCACAGATACGCAGTATTTT. Protein sequence: CSVGKLAGGLTDTQYF. This chain connects TRBV29-1 to TRBJ2-3, with TRBD2 identical over 12 bases. V was pared by 4 bases and J by 2 bases, with 7 bases of the junction left unmatched. CDR1 is SQVTM, CDR2 ANQGSEA, per germline. The CDR3 contains 16 residues.

There are a few counts of this clone. V usage is TRBV6-1 and J usage is TRBJ2-1; TRBD1 is a possible D gene (6 bases). With 3 bases removed from V and 4 bases from J, the gap between germline ends came to 13 bases. This CDR3 is 15 amino acids long. Germline V gives CDR1 MNHNS, CDR2 SASEGT. As DNA, the CDR3 is TGTGCCAGCAGTGATACAGGGAAGATATACAATGAGCAGTTCTTC. This codes for CASSDTGKIYNEQFF.

There are a few counts of this clone. The J gene is TRBJ2-4, the V gene TRBV4-3, with TRBD1 identical over 7 bases. Trimming cost V 3 bases and J 0 bases; bases outside gene matches: 5. The CDR3 sequence is 16 residues long. CDR1 is LGHNA, CDR2 YSLEER, per germline. In DNA, the CDR3 is TGCGCCAGCAGCCAGGAACGACAGGGAGCCAAAAACATTCAGTACTTC. This encodes CASSQERQGAKNIQYF.

J is TRBJ2-3 and V is TRBV4-2; D call uncertain. The CDR3 spans 12 residues. Germline CDR1 LGHNA, CDR2 YNFKEQ. The ends were cut back, 0 bases at V and 12 bases at J, with 10 bases in the middle. CDR3 DNA sequence: TGTGCCAGCAGCCAAGAACTTCGTATTCAGTATTTT. This gives the protein CASSQELRIQYF.

V gene TRBV9 combines with J gene TRBJ2-7; D is possibly TRBD1 (6 bases). Between the trimmed V and J ends, which lost 2 bases and 0 bases, there was a span of 12 bases. Germline values: CDR1 SGDLS, CDR2 YYNGEE. The CDR3 consists of 15 residues. The CDR3 region is CASSVTATGSYEQYF. CDR3 DNA sequence: TGTGCCAGCAGCGTTACGGCGACAGGCTCCTACGAGCAGTACTTC.

This chain joins TRBV5-1 and TRBJ2-6; perhaps D is TRBD1 or TRBD2 (5 bases each). CDR3 length: 18 amino acids. From germline, CDR1 is SGHRS and CDR2 YFSETQ. Trimming pared 4 bases from V and 0 bases from J, leaving 17 bases between. The CDR3 protein is CASSIGREKGSGANVLTF. In DNA form, the CDR3 reads TGCGCCAGCAGCATTGGCAGGGAGAAGGGCTCTGGGGCCAACGTCCTGACTTTC. The complete variable domain, with remaining parts taken from reference TRBV5-1 and TRBJ2-6, reads KAGVTQTPRYLIKTRGQQVTLSCSPISGHRSVSWYQQTPGQGLQFLFEYFSETQRNKGNFPGRFSGRQFSNSRSEMNVSTLELGDSALYLCASSIGREKGSGANVLTFGAGSRLTVL.

This clone was picked up many times. The chain employs TRBV9 and TRBJ2-1; 9 positions agree with TRBD1. Looked up from germline, CDR1 is SGDLS and CDR2 is YYNGEE. CDR3 size: 15 residues. V lost 5 bases, J lost 7 bases, and 10 bases stayed unmatched. This CDR3 reads CASSAGTGSGNEQFF. The CDR3 nucleotides are TGTGCCAGCAGTGCCGGGACAGGGAGTGGAAATGAGCAGTTCTTC.

This sequence joins TRBV13 and TRBJ2-3, with TRBD2 matching over 12 bases. J lost 4 bases, V lost 4 bases, and 6 bases had no gene match. Germline CDR1 and CDR2: PRHDT and FYEKMQ (reference sequence). This CDR3 has 16 amino acids. In nucleotides, the CDR3 is TGTGCCAGCAGCTCCCTAGCGGGGGGGCCATCAGATACGCAGTATTTT. This gives the protein CASSSLAGGPSDTQYF. The full variable domain, in which reference TRBV13 and TRBJ2-3 provide the parts outside the CDR3, is AAGVIQSPRHLIKEKRETATLKCYPIPRHDTVYWYQQGPGQDPQFLISFYEKMQSDKGSIPDRFSAQQFSDYHSELNMSSLELGDSALYFCASSSLAGGPSDTQYFGPGTRLTVL.

This clone was picked up a small number of times. The rearrangement joins TRBV6-4 to TRBJ2-2; D call uncertain. CDR1 is MRHNA and CDR2 is SNTAGT in the germline V gene. Trimming removed 6 bases at V and 2 bases at J, with 10 bases between. This CDR3 region has 14 residues. CDR3 coding DNA: TGTGCCAGCAGAAGAGACCGAAACACCGGGGAGCTGTTTTTT. It specifies CASRRDRNTGELFF.

The rearrangement joins TRBV30 to TRBJ2-1, with TRBD2 identical over 14 bases. The CDR3 covers 15 residues. Germline-derived CDR1 and CDR2 are GTSNPN and SVGIG (reference sequence). V shed 2 bases, J shed 9 bases, and the junction held 6 bases outside the gene matches. This chain's CDR3 is CAWSLGGTSGSEQFF. The CDR3 DNA reads TGTGCCTGGAGTCTAGGAGGGACTAGCGGGAGTGAGCAGTTCTTC.

This clone was counted only a few times. The chain employs TRBV6-5 and TRBJ2-4, with 9 bases lining up with TRBD2. CDR3 size: 15 residues. Germline V gene sequence: CDR1 MNHEY, CDR2 SVGAGI. V gave up 7 bases and J gave up 0 bases; unmatched junction bases: 4. CDR3 region: CASKFSGGAKNIQYF. Here the CDR3 DNA reads TGTGCCAGCAAGTTTAGCGGGGGAGCCAAAAACATTCAGTACTTC.

For the CDR3, the DNA is TGTGCCAGCAGCCATGGAGGAGGAACCCAGAATGAGCAGTTCTTC. It codes for CASSHGGGTQNEQFF. The V call is TRBV14, the J call TRBJ2-1; possibly TRBD2 for D (5 bases). Trimming removed 3 bases from V and 7 bases from J, with 16 bases in between. Germline V gene sequence: CDR1 SGHDN, CDR2 FVKESK. The CDR3 sequence is 15 residues long.